A single sample is the source of the 20 T cell receptor beta chains below, sequenced in a study of neurological immune-mediated disorders. TCRdb analysed the 5' RACE reads with MiXCR anew, one entry per CDR3 protein. The repertoire holds about 66,000 distinct CDR3 sequences, with 5.2% as singletons. The specimen sequenced was PBMCs. Receptors were obtained from a woman aged 30 to 39 with multiple sclerosis.

By proportion, this clonotype is medium-sized. V usage is TRBV20-1 and J usage is TRBJ1-2; no definite D call. V gave up 4 bases and J gave up 8 bases, with 8 bases separating them. From germline, CDR1 is DFQATT and CDR2 SNEGSKA (reference sequence). The CDR3 spans 10 residues. CDR3 sequence (DNA): TGCAGTGCTATCTTTGAGGGCTACACCTTC. Protein product: CSAIFEGYTF.

This clonotype was counted at least ten times. V is TRBV20-1 and J is TRBJ1-3; maybe TRBD1 (5 bases). Trimming cost V 1 base and J 4 bases, with 11 bases left between them. CDR1 is DFQATT, CDR2 SNEGSKA, per germline (reference sequence). The CDR3 has 14 amino acids. This chain's CDR3 is CSARGGGSGNTIYF. The DNA of the CDR3 is TGCAGTGCTAGAGGGGGGGGGTCCGGAAACACCATATATTTT.

The rearrangement joins TRBV9 to TRBJ2-1; a weak D match, TRBD1 (7 bases). Trimming shortened V by 0 bases and J by 12 bases, and 13 bases separated the two germline ends. CDR1 and CDR2 from the germline V gene are SGDLS and YYNGEE. The CDR3 has 13 residues. This CDR3 is CASSVEEGAGQFF. CDR3 bases: TGTGCCAGCAGCGTAGAGGAGGGGGCTGGGCAGTTCTTC.

This chain uses TRBV7-3 with TRBJ2-3; tentatively, D is TRBD2 (6 bases). From germline, CDR1 is SGHTA and CDR2 FQGTGA. V lost 2 bases, J lost 2 bases, and 14 bases lay in between. This CDR3 has 16 amino acids. The CDR3 is CASSLGVGGTTDTQYF. CDR3 nucleotides: TGTGCCAGCAGCTTAGGGGTCGGGGGAACCACAGATACGCAGTATTTT. Based on the CDR3 plus reference TRBV7-3 and TRBJ2-3, the full variable domain is GAGVSQTPSNKVTEKGKYVELRCDPISGHTALYWYRQSLGQGPEFLIYFQGTGAADDSGLPNDRFFAVRPEGSVSTLKIQRTERGDSAVYLCASSLGVGGTTDTQYFGPGTRLTVL.

This clonotype was recorded many times. V usage is TRBV29-1 and J usage is TRBJ2-3; 12 bases align to TRBD2. Per germline, CDR1 SQVTM and CDR2 ANQGSEA. V lost 7 bases, J lost 1 base, and 15 bases stayed unmatched. The CDR3 is made up of 18 amino acids. CDR3: CSAPITRTSGVRTDTQYF. Here the CDR3 DNA reads TGCAGCGCCCCGATCACCCGGACTAGCGGGGTGCGCACAGATACGCAGTATTTT.

By sample share, this clonotype is medium-sized. The chain combines TRBV20-1 with TRBJ2-3; TRBD2 aligns across 11 bases. V gave up 6 bases and J gave up 8 bases; unmatched junction bases: 13. The germline CDR1 and CDR2 sequences are DFQATT and SNEGSKA (reference sequence). The CDR3 spans 15 residues. The CDR3 is CSAQQASGGLGTQYF. Here the CDR3 DNA reads TGCAGTGCACAGCAAGCTAGCGGGGGGCTAGGTACGCAGTATTTT.

Many counts were recorded for this clonotype. This sequence joins TRBV12-3 or TRBV12-4 and TRBJ2-2; 7 nucleotides match TRBD1. This CDR3 comprises 13 residues. The CDR3 DNA sequence: TGTGCTACCGACAGGGAATACACCGGGGAGCTGTTTTTT. Translated, it gives CATDREYTGELFF.

Only a few counts were recorded for this clonotype. The gene calls are TRBV28 and TRBJ2-7, with a possible D match to TRBD1 (7 bases). Trimming cost V 8 bases and J 7 bases, with 21 bases left between them. CDR1 is MDHEN, CDR2 SYDVKM, per germline. The CDR3 has 14 amino acids. This chain's CDR3 is CASLGTARREEQYF. In DNA form, the CDR3 reads TGTGCCAGCCTGGGGACAGCTAGGAGGGAAGAGCAGTACTTC.

This clonotype has a count of ten or more. V usage is TRBV20-1 and J usage is TRBJ1-5; D remains unclear. Germline loops: CDR1 DFQATT, CDR2 SNEGSKA (reference sequence). The CDR3 is 13 amino acids. Trimming cost V 6 bases and J 3 bases, with 12 bases left between them. CDR3 loop: CSAVGDVNQPQHF. The CDR3 region has the DNA TGCAGTGCGGTAGGAGACGTCAATCAGCCCCAGCATTTT.

This clonotype showed up just a few times. The gene calls are TRBV7-9 and TRBJ2-2; no reliable D call. Looked up from germline, CDR1 is SEHNR and CDR2 is FQNEAQ (reference sequence). V was clipped by 4 bases and J by 3 bases, with 12 bases between them. This CDR3 contains 15 residues. Written as DNA, the CDR3 is TGTGCCAGCAGCTCTAGTGGCAGACACACCGGGGAGCTGTTTTTT. It yields the protein CASSSSGRHTGELFF.

This clonotype showed up just a few times. The V gene is TRBV11-2, the J gene TRBJ2-1; 10 nucleotides agree with TRBD2. V was pared by 4 bases and J by 5 bases, with 5 bases of the junction left unmatched. The CDR3 is 15 residues long. From germline, CDR1 is SGHAT and CDR2 FQNNGV. Written as DNA, the CDR3 is TGTGCCAGCAGCTCGAGCGGGGGGGTAAACAATGAGCAGTTCTTC. It translates to CASSSSGGVNNEQFF.

The table lists this clonotype with many counts. This chain connects TRBV5-1 to TRBJ2-1; TRBD2 aligns across 10 bases. Trimming cost V 2 bases and J 7 bases; bases outside gene matches: 9. The germline CDR1 and CDR2 sequences are SGHRS and YFSETQ. The CDR3 consists of 16 residues. The CDR3 reads CASSFLLAGSGNEQFF. DNA for the CDR3: TGCGCCAGCAGCTTCCTACTAGCGGGGAGTGGTAATGAGCAGTTCTTC.

This clonotype was picked up many times. The chain recombines TRBV11-2 with TRBJ1-6; unclear D gene. The CDR3 runs to 13 residues. The germline V gene encodes CDR1 SGHAT and CDR2 FQNNGV. Trimming stripped 0 bases from V and 6 bases from J, with 3 bases between. In DNA form, the CDR3 reads TGTGCCAGCAGCTTAGATATTAATTCACCCCTCCACTTT. Its protein is CASSLDINSPLHF. Drawing the rest from reference TRBV11-2 and TRBJ1-6, the complete variable domain is EAGVAQSPRYKIIEKRQSVAFWCNPISGHATLYWYQQILGQGPKLLIQFQNNGVVDDSQLPKDRFSAERLKGVDSTLKIQPAKLEDSAVYLCASSLDINSPLHFGNGTRLTVT.

At least ten counts were recorded for this clonotype. The J gene is TRBJ2-1, the V gene TRBV7-8, with D unresolved. Germline V CDR1 and CDR2: SGHVS, FQNEAQ. The V gene lost 4 bases and the J gene lost 15 bases, with 16 bases spanning the gap. This CDR3 comprises 12 residues. Here the CDR3 reads CASSSSSVGWFF. Here the CDR3 DNA reads TGTGCCAGCAGCTCATCTTCGGTTGGGTGGTTCTTC.

The gene calls are TRBV5-1 and TRBJ2-3; D unresolved. Trimming stripped 4 bases from V and 4 bases from J, with 10 bases between. The germline CDR1 and CDR2 sequences are SGHRS and YFSETQ. CDR3 length: 13 amino acids. The CDR3 protein is CASSGAGSDTQYF. The CDR3 nucleotides read TGCGCCAGCAGCGGCGCCGGTTCAGATACGCAGTATTTT.

This clonotype appeared many times. The chain employs TRBV4-1 and TRBJ2-5, with D possibly matching TRBD2 (7 bases). The V end was cut by 1 base, the J end by 0 bases, with 12 bases between. From germline, CDR1 is MGHRA and CDR2 YSYEKL. The length of the CDR3 is 16 residues. For the CDR3, the DNA is TGCGCCAGCAGCCAAGGCGGGGGCAGGTACCAAGAGACCCAGTACTTC. Protein: CASSQGGGRYQETQYF.

This clonotype was found many times. The chain uses TRBV2 and TRBJ1-1; D may be TRBD1 (6 bases). The V gene's germline CDR1 is SNHLY and CDR2 FYNNEI. This CDR3 spans 13 amino acids. V was pared by 6 bases and J by 3 bases, with 11 bases between. CDR3 sequence (DNA): TGTGCCAGCAGCCCCAGGGGTTACACTGAAGCTTTCTTT. Translation: CASSPRGYTEAFF.

This clonotype qualifies as medium-sized (0.01 to 0.1%). The rearrangement joins TRBV11-2 to TRBJ2-7; unclear D gene. Germline CDR1 SGHAT, CDR2 FQNNGV. This CDR3 is 13 amino acids long. Trimming pared 0 bases from V and 4 bases from J, leaving 7 bases between. The CDR3 DNA is TGTGCCAGCAGCTTAGAGGTCGCGTACGAGCAGTACTTC. This gives the protein CASSLEVAYEQYF. Full variable domain (missing parts from reference TRBV11-2 and TRBJ2-7): EAGVAQSPRYKIIEKRQSVAFWCNPISGHATLYWYQQILGQGPKLLIQFQNNGVVDDSQLPKDRFSAERLKGVDSTLKIQPAKLEDSAVYLCASSLEVAYEQYFGPGTRLTVT.

Only a few counts were recorded for this clonotype. This could be a read error, since a much larger clone is one nucleotide away. This CDR3 reads CASSLDTSTNEQFF. The CDR3 DNA reads as TGTGCCAGCAGCCTAGACACAAGCACCAATGAGCAGTTCTTC. The V call is TRBV7-6, the J call TRBJ2-1; unclear D gene. The V end was cut by 5 bases, the J end by 6 bases, with 14 bases between. Germline V CDR1 and CDR2: SGHVS, FNYEAQ. The CDR3 is made up of 14 amino acids.

This clonotype was counted a few times. This chain joins TRBV12-3 or TRBV12-4 and TRBJ1-4, with unresolved D. CDR3 length equals 15 residues. V lost 1 base and J 0 bases, leaving 6 bases between the germline ends. The chain's CDR3 is CASSLGVATNEKLFF. Here the CDR3 DNA reads TGTGCCAGCAGTTTAGGTGTCGCAACTAATGAAAAACTGTTTTTT.